This T cell receptor (beta chain) was observed in a study of cytomegalovirus exposure and HLA in healthy donors. In the study overall: HLA-typed donors were the source of around 85 million unique TCRs held in an early data release. Study-wide points: A later analysis showed HLA-associated TCR beta chains outstripping equally common others in clonal expansion. Association of approximately 16,000 TCR beta sequences with HLA alleles was found at 0.05 false discovery rate in a later analysis. Fewer N-insertions than the approximately 610-donor mean were reportedly shown by an Asian-associated ancestry cluster in a later analysis.

The PCR had 60 Vbeta and 13 Jbeta primers. This table comes from immunoSEQ multiplex PCR, and its TCRdb copy is limited to in-frame clones, with some not included. Of 150,000 to 200,000 clones listed, roughly 80% are singletons. The CDR3 contains 16 residues. Germline CDR1 reads SGHRS; CDR2 reads YFSETQ. Trimming took 0 bases from V and 0 from J, leaving 10 bases between them. A remark on this clone: Its specificity is unknown.

The receptor was isolated from a boy aged 5-17 years in good health and CMV-seronegative. This chain links TRBV5-1 with TRBJ1-3; tentative D call: TRBD1 (5 bases). Specimen: PBMCs. Here the CDR3 reads CASSLGQPSSGNTIYF. Here the CDR3 DNA reads TGCGCCAGCAGCTTGGGACAGCCGAGCTCTGGAAACACCATATATTTT.